A single sample is the source of the 24 T cell receptor beta chains below, sequenced in a study of shared clonotypes between healthy human individuals. Using immunoSEQ multiplex PCR, the repertoire was profiled, and TCRdb retains in-frame clones only, with some absent. The sample has roughly 500,000 clones; about 82% are singletons. Sequencing was performed on PBMCs. Every receptor here comes from a woman in her 40s in good health. Some clones in this sample may be carry-over from other donors' samples.

Concerning this clone: A junction boundary mismatches the germline segment, possibly from a read error. V gene TRBV7-9 combines with J gene TRBJ2-1, with TRBD1 matching over 7 bases. CDR1 and CDR2 (germline): SEHNR, FQNEAQ (reference sequence). The CDR3 covers 9 residues. The CDR3 here is CASSLTGLF. The CDR3 DNA sequence: TGTGCCAGCAGCTTGACAGGGCTCTTC.

V usage is TRBV6-6 and J usage is TRBJ2-1, with 12 bases matching TRBD2. This CDR3 contains 16 residues. CDR1 MNHNY and CDR2 SVGAGI come from the germline V gene (reference sequence). The V segment lost 8 bases and the J segment 3 bases; nucleotides outside the gene matches: 8. The CDR3 DNA is TGTGCCAGCGCCCGACTAGCGGGAGATTTCTACAATGAGCAGTTCTTC. Residues: CASARLAGDFYNEQFF.

This clone was seen a single time. The V call is TRBV7-8, the J call TRBJ2-3; D might be TRBD2 (6 bases). The CDR3 loop spans 14 amino acids. V lost 6 bases and J lost 6, with 16 bases in between. Germline loops: CDR1 SGHVS, CDR2 FQNEAQ. In DNA form, the CDR3 reads TGTGCCAGCAGGATGGAGGGATTTGGCGATACGCAGTATTTT. It is translated as CASRMEGFGDTQYF.

V gene TRBV4-1 combines with J gene TRBJ2-3; a possible D gene is TRBD2 (5 bases). The germline V and J ends were trimmed by 2 bases and 7 bases, with 16 bases remaining between them. The CDR3 contains 15 residues. In germline, CDR1 is MGHRA, CDR2 YSYEKL. For the CDR3, the DNA is TGCGCCAGCAGCCAACCCGGTACTAGATCGAATACGCAGTATTTT. Its translation is CASSQPGTRSNTQYF.

Sample share makes this clone medium-sized. Additional DNA sequences in this sample encode the identical CDR3. The chain combines TRBV4-1 with TRBJ2-1, with 10 bases identical to TRBD2. Germline CDR1 reads MGHRA; CDR2 reads YSYEKL. Unmatched junction bases numbered 4, after V lost 4 bases and J lost 7 bases. The CDR3 is 14 residues long. CDR3 region: CASSRTSGINEQFF. The CDR3 DNA follows: TGCGCCAGCAGCCGTACTAGCGGGATTAATGAGCAGTTCTTC.

The chain combines TRBV25-1 with TRBJ2-1; D possibly corresponds to TRBD1 (6 bases). Trimming removed 9 bases from V and 0 bases from J, with 21 bases in between. The CDR3 is 17 amino acids. The germline V gene has CDR1 MGHDK and CDR2 SYGVNS. CDR3 protein: CASTHTAQGRSYNEQFF. The CDR3 DNA reads TGTGCCAGTACCCACACGGCGCAGGGGCGCTCCTACAATGAGCAGTTCTTC. The entire variable domain, with the rest obtained from reference TRBV25-1 and TRBJ2-1, is as follows: EADIYQTPRYLVIGTGKKITLECSQTMGHDKMYWYQQDPGMELHLIHYSYGVNSTEKGDLSSESTVSRIRTEHFPLTLESARPSHTSQYLCASTHTAQGRSYNEQFFGPGTRLTVL.

The chain carries TRBV7-9 and TRBJ2-2; possible D gene TRBD1, 6 bases. CDR1 is SEHNR, CDR2 FQNEAQ, per germline (reference sequence). Trimming took off 8 bases at V and 1 base at J, with 11 bases between the two ends. This CDR3 is built from 14 residues. CDR3 DNA: TGTGCCAGCTCCGGGACAATGAACACCGGGGAGCTGTTTTTT. Translating it yields CASSGTMNTGELFF.

As concerns this clone: The sample has other DNA sequences that encode this CDR3 too. The chain uses TRBV5-1 and TRBJ2-1, with D unresolved. The CDR3 contains 12 residues. V was cut by 2 bases and J by 6 bases, with 6 bases left in between. Looked up from germline, CDR1 is SGHRS and CDR2 is YFSETQ. The CDR3 DNA reads TGCGCCAGCAGCTTAGGTGGCAATGAGCAGTTCTTC. Its protein product is CASSLGGNEQFF.

The V and J genes are TRBV27 and TRBJ2-5; TRBD2 is a possible D gene (5 bases). V was shortened by 2 bases and J by 5 bases, with 15 bases between the two germline ends. The germline V gene encodes CDR1 MNHEY and CDR2 SMNVEV (reference sequence). The CDR3 runs 15 residues. CDR3 protein: CASSLRFGMRETQYF. As DNA, the CDR3 is TGTGCCAGCAGTTTAAGGTTCGGGATGCGGGAGACCCAGTACTTC.

This clone turned up a few times. V usage is TRBV16 and J usage is TRBJ2-3; 14 positions agree with TRBD2. Germline lookup yields CDR1 KGHSY and CDR2 FQNENV. The CDR3 contains 16 residues. After removal of 5 bases from V and 4 bases from J, the junction contained 5 bases not matched to a gene. CDR3 in DNA: TGTGCCAGCAGCGCTCCGGGACTAGCGGGAGCAGATACGCAGTATTTT. Its protein product is CASSAPGLAGADTQYF.

The chain combines TRBV7-9 with TRBJ2-7; 8 bases line up with TRBD1. J lost 3 bases, V lost 5 bases, and 15 bases had no gene match. CDR1 SEHNR and CDR2 FQNEAQ come from the germline V gene (reference sequence). The CDR3 runs 17 residues. Here the CDR3 reads CASSLGREQGGLYEQYF. The CDR3, as DNA: TGTGCCAGCAGCCTGGGCAGAGAACAGGGGGGTCTCTACGAGCAGTACTTC.

The genes are TRBV6-5 and TRBJ1-1; the D gene is possibly TRBD1 (5 bases). Trimming took 0 bases from V and 4 from J, leaving 9 bases between them. CDR1 and CDR2 (germline): MNHEY, SVGAGI. The CDR3 contains 14 residues. This CDR3 reads CASSYSPGTTEAFF. The CDR3, as DNA: TGTGCCAGCAGTTACTCTCCAGGGACCACTGAAGCTTTCTTT.

To note about this clone: Possible read error: a much larger clone is one base away. This sample includes further DNA sequences coding for the same CDR3. This chain links TRBV30 with TRBJ2-7; perhaps TRBD2 as D (5 bases). In germline, CDR1 is GTSNPN, CDR2 SVGIG (reference sequence). The CDR3 runs to 13 residues. CDR3 amino acids: CAWSATGDYEQYF. CDR3 sequence (DNA): TGTGCCTGGAGTGCAACGGGCGACTACGAACAGTACTTC.

This clone came up a few times. The chain links TRBV4-1 to TRBJ2-1, with 7 bases matching TRBD2. This CDR3 has 16 residues. Unmatched junction bases numbered 7, after V lost 0 bases and J lost 5 bases. Germline CDR1 is MGHRA and CDR2 is YSYEKL. In DNA, the CDR3 is TGCGCCAGCAGCCAAGAAAGGGCTAGCGGAGACAATGAGCAGTTCTTC. This sequence encodes CASSQERASGDNEQFF.

This chain connects TRBV18 to TRBJ1-5; no firm D call. The germline V and J ends were trimmed by 6 bases and 5 bases, with 11 bases remaining between them. Germline V lookup: CDR1 KGHSH, CDR2 LQKENI. The CDR3 sequence is 13 residues long. CDR3 loop: CASSEAGHQPQHF. CDR3 nucleotides: TGTGCCAGCTCGGAGGCGGGCCATCAGCCCCAGCATTTT.

The V and J genes are TRBV29-1 and TRBJ2-2; TRBD1 is a possible D gene (6 bases). Trimming cost V 7 bases and J 5 bases, with 11 bases left between them. This CDR3 is 12 amino acids long. Germline V gene lookup returns CDR1 SQVTM and CDR2 ANQGSEA. The CDR3 nucleotides read TGCAGCGCAAAGGGGGTTACCGGGGAGCTGTTTTTT. Amino acids: CSAKGVTGELFF.

The chain combines TRBV4-1 with TRBJ2-7; D is uncertain. In germline, CDR1 is MGHRA, CDR2 YSYEKL. This CDR3 has 15 residues. V was clipped by 2 bases and J by 2 bases, with 13 bases between them. The DNA of the CDR3 is TGCGCCAGCAGCCAATTTATAGGCGGAACCTACGAGCAGTACTTC. This gives the protein CASSQFIGGTYEQYF.

V usage is TRBV5-1 and J usage is TRBJ2-1; the match to TRBD2 covers 7 bases. CDR3 length equals 16 residues. With 0 bases clipped from V and 4 bases from J, the junction kept 7 bases outside the gene matches. The germline V gene encodes CDR1 SGHRS and CDR2 YFSETQ. The CDR3 DNA reads as TGCGCCAGCAGCTTGGTCCCGGGAGGAGGTTACAATGAGCAGTTCTTC. Its translation: CASSLVPGGGYNEQFF.

This chain's CDR3 is CASPDRGRFNEQFF. The CDR3 coding sequence is TGTGCCAGTCCGGACAGGGGGCGCTTCAATGAGCAGTTCTTC. The chain links TRBV2 to TRBJ2-1, with 11 positions matching TRBD1. Germline CDR1 SNHLY, CDR2 FYNNEI. The CDR3 extends over 14 amino acids. V trimming: 9 bases; J trimming: 6 bases; junction bases outside the gene matches: 7.

The sample holds one count of this clone. This chain joins TRBV7-2 and TRBJ1-5; D not resolved. The CDR3 length is 15 residues. The V end lost 1 base, the J end lost 0 bases, and 7 bases lay between the germline ends. The germline V gene encodes CDR1 SGHTA and CDR2 FQGNSA. CDR3 amino acids: CASSLGPSSNQPQHF. As DNA, the CDR3 is TGTGCCAGCAGCTTAGGCCCGAGTAGCAATCAGCCCCAGCATTTT.

The chain recombines TRBV27 with TRBJ2-2; 7 nucleotides agree with TRBD2. The length of the CDR3 is 14 residues. V lost 6 bases, J lost 6 bases, and 7 bases stayed unmatched. CDR1 and CDR2 (germline): MNHEY, SMNVEV (reference sequence). The CDR3 DNA follows: TGTGCCAGCAGGAGTAGCGGGCGTCCCGGGGAGCTGTTTTTT. Encoded protein: CASRSSGRPGELFF.

The J gene is TRBJ2-7, the V gene TRBV6-1; D may correspond to TRBD1 or TRBD2 (5 bases each). The germline gives CDR1 MNHNS, CDR2 SASEGT. Trimming took 6 bases from V and 6 from J, leaving 18 bases between them. CDR3 size: 14 residues. The DNA for the CDR3 is TGTGCCAGCAGGAGGGACGGCCAAACCGGCGAGCAGTACTTC. It translates to CASRRDGQTGEQYF.

CDR3 nucleotide sequence: TGCACGCATAGGGCAGGGTTCATGGCTAATGAAAAACTGTTTTTT. It encodes CTHRAGFMANEKLFF. The V gene is TRBV29-1, the J gene TRBJ1-4, with D possibly matching TRBD1 (5 bases). Germline CDR1 SQVTM, CDR2 ANQGSEA. The CDR3 totals 15 residues.

This sequence joins TRBV15 and TRBJ2-7; D is ambiguous. This CDR3 spans 15 amino acids. V dropped 0 bases and J dropped 2 bases, with 11 bases sitting between them. CDR1 is LNHNV, CDR2 YYDKDF, per germline (reference sequence). CDR3 sequence: CATSRDRSRTYEQYF. DNA of the CDR3: TGTGCCACCAGCAGAGATCGTAGTAGAACCTACGAGCAGTACTTC.